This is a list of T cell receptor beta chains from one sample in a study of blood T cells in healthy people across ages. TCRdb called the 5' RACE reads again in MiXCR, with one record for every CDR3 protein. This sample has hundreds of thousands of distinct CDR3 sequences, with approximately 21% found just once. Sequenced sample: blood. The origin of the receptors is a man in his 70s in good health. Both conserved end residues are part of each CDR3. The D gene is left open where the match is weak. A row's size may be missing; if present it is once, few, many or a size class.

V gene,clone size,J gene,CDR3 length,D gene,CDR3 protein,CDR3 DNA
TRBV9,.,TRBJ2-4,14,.,CASSVEAGQNIQYF,TGTGCCAGCAGCGTAGAGGCAGGGCAAAACATTCAGTACTTC
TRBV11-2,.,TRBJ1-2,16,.,CASSLNWGAQPNGYTF,TGTGCCAGCAGCCTAAATTGGGGGGCGCAACCCAATGGCTACACCTTC
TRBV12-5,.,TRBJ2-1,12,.,CASGLGGDEQFF,TGTGCTAGTGGTTTGGGAGGGGATGAGCAGTTCTTC
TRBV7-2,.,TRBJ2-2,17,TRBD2,CASSLSSGGSVSGELFF,TGTGCCAGCAGCTTATCTTCGGGCGGGAGCGTTTCTGGGGAGCTGTTTTTT
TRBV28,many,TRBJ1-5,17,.,CASSPPPRVRRNQPQHF,TGTGCCAGCAGCCCCCCGCCCAGGGTCCGAAGAAATCAGCCCCAGCATTTT
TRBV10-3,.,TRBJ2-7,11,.,CASRQEYEQYF,TGTGCCAGCCGCCAGGAATACGAGCAGTACTTC
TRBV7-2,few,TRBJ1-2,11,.,CASSFDTVNTF,TGTGCCAGCAGCTTCGACACTGTAAACACCTTC
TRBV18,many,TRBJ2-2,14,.,CASSRDLNTGELFF,TGTGCCAGCTCACGGGACCTCAACACCGGGGAGCTGTTTTTT
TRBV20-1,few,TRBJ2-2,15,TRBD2,CSASLASGHTGERFF,TGCAGTGCTAGTTTGGCTAGCGGACACACCGGGGAGCGGTTTTTT
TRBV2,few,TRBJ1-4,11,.,CASSPYEKLFF,TGTGCCAGCAGCCCCTACGAAAAACTGTTTTTT
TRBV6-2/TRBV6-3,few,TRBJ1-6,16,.,CASSYSASSYNSPLHF,TGTGCCAGCAGTTACTCAGCGAGCTCCTATAATTCACCCCTCCACTTT
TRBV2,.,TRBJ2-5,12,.,CASRGDEETQYF,TGTGCCAGCAGGGGAGACGAGGAGACCCAGTACTTC
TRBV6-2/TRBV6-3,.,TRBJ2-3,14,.,CASKSTGMQDTQYF,TGTGCCAGCAAATCGACAGGAATGCAAGATACGCAGTATTTT
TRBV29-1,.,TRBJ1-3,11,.,CVDTTGNPIYF,TGCGTTGATACCACTGGAAATCCCATATATTTT
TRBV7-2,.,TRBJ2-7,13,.,CASSPAGLREQYF,TGTGCCAGCAGCCCCGCAGGATTACGCGAGCAGTACTTC
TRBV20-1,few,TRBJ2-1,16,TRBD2,CSAREITREVYNEQFF,TGCAGTGCTAGAGAGATAACGCGGGAGGTCTACAATGAGCAGTTCTTC
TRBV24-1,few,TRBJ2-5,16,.,CATSDDDGGYQETQYF,TGTGCCACCAGTGATGATGACGGCGGCTACCAAGAGACCCAGTACTTC
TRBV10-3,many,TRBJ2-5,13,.,CAISELGSETQYF,TGTGCCATCAGTGAGTTGGGGTCAGAGACCCAGTACTTC
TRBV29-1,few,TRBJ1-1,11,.,CSVVGTTEAFF,TGCAGCGTTGTAGGCACCACTGAAGCTTTCTTT
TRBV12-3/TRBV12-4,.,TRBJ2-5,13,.,CASSFIARETQYF,TGTGCCAGCAGTTTTATAGCTCGGGAGACCCAGTACTTC
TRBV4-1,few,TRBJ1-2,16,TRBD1,CASSQDVGQINYGYTF,TGCGCCAGCAGCCAAGATGTGGGACAGATAAACTATGGCTACACCTTC
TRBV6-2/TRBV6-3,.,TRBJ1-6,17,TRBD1,CASSYAGQAQQNSPLHF,TGTGCCAGCAGTTACGCGGGACAGGCTCAACAAAATTCACCCCTCCACTTT
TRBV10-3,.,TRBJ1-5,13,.,CAISDGSTDTQHF,TGTGCCATCAGTGACGGTAGCACAGATACGCAGCATTTT
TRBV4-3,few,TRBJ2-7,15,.,CASSYHFPGHYEQYF,TGCGCCAGCAGCTATCACTTCCCCGGACACTACGAGCAGTACTTC
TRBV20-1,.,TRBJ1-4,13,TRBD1,CSVGTGPNEKLFF,TGCAGTGTTGGGACAGGGCCTAATGAAAAACTGTTTTTT
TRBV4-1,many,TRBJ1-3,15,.,CASSQLQGSGNTIYF,TGCGCCAGCAGCCAACTACAGGGATCTGGAAACACCATATATTTT
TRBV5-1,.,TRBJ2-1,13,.,CASSLERSAEQFF,TGCGCCAGCAGCTTGGAGAGGAGCGCAGAGCAGTTCTTC
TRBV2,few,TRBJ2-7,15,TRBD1,CASRTRDRGLYEQYF,TGTGCCAGCAGAACCCGGGACAGGGGGTTATACGAGCAGTACTTC
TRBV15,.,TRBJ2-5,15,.,CATSRGTDLHETQYF,TGTGCCACCAGCAGGGGAACAGATCTCCATGAGACCCAGTACTTC
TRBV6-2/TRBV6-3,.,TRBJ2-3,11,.,CASGWEDTQYF,TGTGCCAGCGGGTGGGAAGATACGCAGTATTTT
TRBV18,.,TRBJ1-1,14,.,CASSPPDSNTEAFF,TGTGCCAGCTCACCACCGGACAGCAACACTGAAGCTTTCTTT
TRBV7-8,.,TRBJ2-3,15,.,CASSYRQESTDTQYF,TGTGCCAGCAGCTACAGACAGGAGAGCACAGATACGCAGTATTTT
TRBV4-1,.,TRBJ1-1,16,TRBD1,CASSQVPGQGYAEAFF,TGCGCCAGCAGCCAAGTTCCGGGACAGGGATACGCTGAAGCTTTCTTT
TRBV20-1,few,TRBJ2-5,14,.,CSARDMRAQETQYF,TGCAGTGCTAGAGATATGCGGGCTCAAGAGACCCAGTACTTC
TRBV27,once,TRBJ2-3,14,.,CASSSPSRGDTQYF,TGTGCCAGCAGTTCCCCGTCCCGGGGAGATACGCAGTATTTT
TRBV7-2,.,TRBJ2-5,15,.,CASSLIALYQETQYF,TGTGCCAGCAGCTTGATTGCCTTGTACCAAGAGACCCAGTACTTC
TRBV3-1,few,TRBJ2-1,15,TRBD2,CASSPGGESYNEQFF,TGTGCCAGCAGCCCCGGGGGGGAATCCTACAATGAGCAGTTCTTC
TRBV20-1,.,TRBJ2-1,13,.,CSAISESYNEQFF,TGCAGTGCTATTTCGGAGTCCTATAATGAGCAGTTCTTC
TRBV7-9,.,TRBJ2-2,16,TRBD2,CASSSSTSGTVGELFF,TGTGCCAGCAGCTCTAGTACCAGCGGGACGGTCGGGGAGCTGTTTTTT
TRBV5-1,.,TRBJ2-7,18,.,CASSLLPSSGTSKYKQYF,TGCGCCAGCAGCTTACTACCTTCCTCCGGGACGTCAAAGTACAAGCAGTACTTC
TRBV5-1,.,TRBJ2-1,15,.,CASSRAANYYNELFF,TGCGCCAGCAGCAGGGCCGCCAACTATTACAATGAGCTGTTCTTC
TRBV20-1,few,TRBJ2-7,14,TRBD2,CSAVLSGSRYEQYF,TGCAGTGCTGTCTTGAGCGGGAGTCGCTACGAGCAGTACTTC
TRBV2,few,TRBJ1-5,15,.,CASGSGTRANQPQHF,TGTGCCAGCGGATCCGGGACAAGAGCTAATCAGCCCCAGCATTTT
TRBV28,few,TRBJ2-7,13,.,CASHSGVRDEQYF,TGTGCCAGCCACTCCGGGGTGCGCGACGAGCAGTACTTC
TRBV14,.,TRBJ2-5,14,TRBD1,CASSLRQGLETQYF,TGTGCCAGCAGCCTTCGACAGGGGTTAGAGACCCAGTACTTC
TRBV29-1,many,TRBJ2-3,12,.,CSVRDARDTQYF,TGCAGCGTGAGGGACGCAAGGGATACGCAGTATTTT